The T cell receptor (beta chain) described here comes from a study of T-cell reconstitution after alpha-beta-depleted transplantation in children. Unique molecular identifiers were used to barcode this TCRbeta library. TCRdb re-called the PCR reads through MiXCR, storing one row per CDR3 protein. The table lists 600,000 to 700,000 distinct CDR3 sequences, around 16% of them singletons. The germline gives CDR1 SGHVT, CDR2 SQSDAQ. V lost 5 bases and J lost 2, with 16 bases in between. This CDR3 is built from 16 residues. The sequencing here drew on PBMCs from the stem cell graft donor, taken from the stem cell graft. The chain uses TRBV7-4 and TRBJ1-5; D unclear. This clonotype was obtained from a human donor who donated a stem cell graft to a child with acute myeloid leukemia. This CDR3 is CASSPHQEFCNQPQHF. DNA for the CDR3: TGTGCCAGCAGCCCACATCAGGAATTCTGCAATCAGCCCCAGCATTTT. The full variable domain, rest sourced from reference TRBV7-4 and TRBJ1-5, is GAGVSQSPRYKVAKRGRDVALRCDSISGHVTLYWYRQTLGQGSEVLTYSQSDAQRDKSGRPSGRFSAERPERSVSTLKIQRTEQGDSAVYLCASSPHQEFCNQPQHFGDGTRLSIL.